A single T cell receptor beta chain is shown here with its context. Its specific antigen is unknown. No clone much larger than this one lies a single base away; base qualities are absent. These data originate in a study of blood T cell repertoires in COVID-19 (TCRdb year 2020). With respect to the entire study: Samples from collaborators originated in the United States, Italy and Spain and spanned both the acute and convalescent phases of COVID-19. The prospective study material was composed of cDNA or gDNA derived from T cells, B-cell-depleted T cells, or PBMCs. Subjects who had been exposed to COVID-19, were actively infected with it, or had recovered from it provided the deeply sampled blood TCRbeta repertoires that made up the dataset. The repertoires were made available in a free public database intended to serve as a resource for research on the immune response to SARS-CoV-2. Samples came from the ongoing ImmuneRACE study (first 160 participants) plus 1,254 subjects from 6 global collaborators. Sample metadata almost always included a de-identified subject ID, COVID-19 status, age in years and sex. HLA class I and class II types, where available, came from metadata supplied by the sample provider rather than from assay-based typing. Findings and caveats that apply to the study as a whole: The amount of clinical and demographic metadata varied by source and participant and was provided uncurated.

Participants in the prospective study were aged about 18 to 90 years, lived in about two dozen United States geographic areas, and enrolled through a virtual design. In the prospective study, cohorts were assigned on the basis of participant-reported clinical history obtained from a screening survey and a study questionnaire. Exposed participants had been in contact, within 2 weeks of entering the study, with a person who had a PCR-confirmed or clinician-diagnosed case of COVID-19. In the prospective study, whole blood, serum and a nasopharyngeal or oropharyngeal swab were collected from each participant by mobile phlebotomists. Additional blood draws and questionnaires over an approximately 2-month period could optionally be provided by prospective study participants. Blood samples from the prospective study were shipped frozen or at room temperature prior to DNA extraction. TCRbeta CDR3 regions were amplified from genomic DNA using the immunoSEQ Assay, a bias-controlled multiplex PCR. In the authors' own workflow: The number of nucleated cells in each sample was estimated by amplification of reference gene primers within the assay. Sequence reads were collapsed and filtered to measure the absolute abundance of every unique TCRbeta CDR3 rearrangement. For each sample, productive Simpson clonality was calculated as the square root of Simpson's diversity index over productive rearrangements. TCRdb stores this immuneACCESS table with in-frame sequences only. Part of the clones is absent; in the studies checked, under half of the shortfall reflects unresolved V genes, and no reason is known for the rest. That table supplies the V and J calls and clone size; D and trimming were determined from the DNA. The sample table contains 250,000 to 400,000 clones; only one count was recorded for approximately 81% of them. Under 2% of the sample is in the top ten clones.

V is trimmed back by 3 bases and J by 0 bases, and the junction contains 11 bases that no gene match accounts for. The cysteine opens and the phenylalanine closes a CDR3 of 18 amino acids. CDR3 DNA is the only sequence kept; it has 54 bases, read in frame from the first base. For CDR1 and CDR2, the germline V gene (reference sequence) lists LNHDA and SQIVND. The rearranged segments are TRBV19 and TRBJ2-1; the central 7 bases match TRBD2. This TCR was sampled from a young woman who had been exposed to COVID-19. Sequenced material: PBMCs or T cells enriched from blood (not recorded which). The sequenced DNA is TGTGCCAGTAGTATCTCACCGGGAGGTAGGGGCTCCTACAATGAGCAGTTCTTC. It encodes CASSISPGGRGSYNEQFF. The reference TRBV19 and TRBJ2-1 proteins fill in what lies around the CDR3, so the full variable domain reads DGGITQSPKYLFRKEGQNVTLSCEQNLNHDAMYWYRQDPGQGLRLIYYSQIVNDFQKGDIAEGYSVSREKKESFPLTVTSAQKNPTAFYLCASSISPGGRGSYNEQFFGPGTRLTVL.